These 6 T cell receptor beta chains were sequenced from one sample in a study of blood T cells in healthy people across ages. A J-beta primer mix and a sample-barcoded 5' primer were used in a second PCR of roughly 6 to 11 cycles. TCRdb re-analysed the 5' RACE reads in MiXCR, keeping a single row per CDR3 protein. The repertoire has approximately 1,700,000 distinct CDR3 sequences, about two fifths of them found once; the top ten carry around 23%. Sequences were obtained from blood. These receptors originate from a human donor in good health.

A remark on this clonotype: Mismatch with germline at one junction end may stem from a read error. The chain couples TRBV27 to TRBJ1-2; tentatively, D is TRBD1 (5 bases). From germline, CDR1 is MNHEY and CDR2 SMNVEV (reference sequence). The CDR3 consists of 14 residues. The CDR3 nucleotides are TGTGCCGGCAGTTTAATCTCGACAGCCAATGGCTACACCTTC. This codes for CAGSLISTANGYTF.

The chain has TRBV20-1 and TRBJ2-3; 10 bases match TRBD2. CDR3 length: 16 residues. With 0 bases clipped from V and 5 bases from J, the junction kept 8 bases outside the gene matches. Germline CDR1 DFQATT, CDR2 SNEGSKA (reference sequence). In DNA, the CDR3 is TGCAGTGCTAGAGAAACCAAGCGGGGGGGCTTAGATACGCAGTATTTT. Amino acids: CSARETKRGGLDTQYF.

V is TRBV7-9 and J is TRBJ2-7; D gene unclear. The CDR3 totals 14 residues. In germline, CDR1 is SEHNR, CDR2 FQNEAQ (reference sequence). Trimming stripped 6 bases from V and 0 bases from J, with 12 bases between. The CDR3 bases are TGTGCCAGCAGTTCCATTAGTACCTCCTACGAGCAGTACTTC. It is translated as CASSSISTSYEQYF. The variable domain in full, completed from reference TRBV7-9 and TRBJ2-7, reads DTGVSQNPRHKITKRGQNVTFRCDPISEHNRLYWYRQTLGQGPEFLTYFQNEAQLEKSRLLSDRFSAERPKGSFSTLEIQRTEQGDSAMYLCASSSISTSYEQYFGPGTRLTVT.

The V gene is TRBV5-6, the J gene TRBJ1-5; TRBD1 aligns across 12 bases. The CDR3 runs 18 residues. After removal of 2 bases from V and 5 bases from J, the junction contained 11 bases not matched to a gene. CDR1 is SGHDT and CDR2 is YYEEEE in the germline V gene. The CDR3 region is CASSLGTGGPPIHQPQHF. For the CDR3, the DNA is TGTGCCAGCAGCTTAGGGACAGGGGGCCCTCCAATACATCAGCCCCAGCATTTT. The full variable domain, its missing parts supplied by reference TRBV5-6 and TRBJ1-5, is DAGVTQSPTHLIKTRGQQVTLRCSPKSGHDTVSWYQQALGQGPQFIFQYYEEEERQRGNFPDRFSGHQFPNYSSELNVNALLLGDSALYLCASSLGTGGPPIHQPQHFGDGTRLSIL.

This clonotype has more than one count but fewer than ten. This may arise from a read error, as a much more abundant clone is one base away. V is TRBV6-5 and J is TRBJ2-7; the D gene is possibly TRBD1 (5 bases). The germline CDR1 and CDR2 sequences are MNHEY and SVGAGI. The CDR3 loop spans 12 amino acids. Between the trimmed V and J ends, which lost 2 bases and 5 bases, there was a span of 7 bases. CDR3 loop: CASSYGAHEQYF. The DNA of the CDR3 is TGTGCCAGCAGTTACGGGGCCCACGAGCAGTACTTC.

This chain uses TRBV29-1 with TRBJ1-1; the match to TRBD1 covers 8 bases. The junction had 14 bases not matched to a gene; V was cut back by 8 bases and J by 3 bases. Germline lookup yields CDR1 SQVTM and CDR2 ANQGSEA. This CDR3 comprises 15 residues. CDR3 nucleotide sequence: TGCAGCATTGGCGGGCAGGGGGCTTGGGACACTGAAGCTTTCTTT. Protein product: CSIGGQGAWDTEAFF.